The sequence of this T cell receptor beta chain was determined in a study of T cell responses to AZD1222 COVID-19 vaccine. J gave up 2 bases and V 1 base, and 4 bases lay outside the gene matches. The CDR3 totals 17 residues. Per the germline V gene, CDR1 is LNHNV and CDR2 is YYDKDF (reference sequence). Concerning this clone itself: Its specificity is unknown.

Study findings and constraints: Females outnumbered males among donors, who were mostly white British; clonal diversity was possibly underestimated. Spike-specific TCRs gained breadth and depth after people received two AZD1222 doses.

Sequencing used immunoSEQ multiplex PCR; TCRdb keeps in-frame clones, though not all of them. The sample lists about 81,000 clones; over 75% were seen once. This chain uses TRBV15 with TRBJ2-5; 13 nucleotides agree with TRBD2. Sequenced material: peripheral blood, taken 28 days after the second AZD1222 dose. This receptor was taken from an adult who received the AZD1222 COVID-19 vaccine. The CDR3 region is CATSRGGTSGAQETQYF. Here the CDR3 DNA reads TGTGCCACCAGCAGAGGTGGGACTAGCGGGGCTCAAGAGACCCAGTACTTC.